This T cell receptor beta chain comes out of a study of regulatory T cells in long-lasting Graves disease. Germline loops: CDR1 ENHRY, CDR2 SYGVKD. This CDR3 is 13 amino acids long. V dropped 10 bases and J dropped 3; count of bases not matched to a gene: 4. The authors built TCR beta libraries using iRepertoire HTBI primers and Arm-PCR of CDR3 regions. TCRdb recomputed calls from the multiplex PCR reads with MiXCR, one row per CDR3 protein. In the table there are roughly 560,000 distinct CDR3 sequences, around 12% of which are singletons. Time point denoted: newly diagnosed GD, antithyroid drugs for less than 3 months. Preparation of the TCR library used RNA extracted from PBMCs. Diagnosis followed American Thyroid Association guidelines for Graves' disease. Peripheral blood, nine milliliters of it, was drawn into EDTA tubes. This clonotype came up many times. Its cognate antigen is unknown. Findings and limits, study-wide: New patients shared fewer public clonotypes (roughly 1,000) than persistent patients did (roughly 2,500).

The same data also contributed to another study, on T cells in Graves' hyperthyroidism and ophthalmopathy. From that second work: Hyperthyroidism had been newly diagnosed in patients aged 18 to 65, and its duration was under 2 months.

The sequence came from a woman younger than 45 with Graves disease. The sequencing used peripheral blood mononuclear cells (PBMCs), collected at new diagnosis, from a patient treated with antithyroid drugs. The rearrangement uses TRBV10-3 and TRBJ1-5; 9 bases are a match to TRBD1. The CDR3: CATGQGFNQPQHF. The CDR3 nucleotides read TGTGCCACGGGACAGGGCTTCAATCAGCCCCAGCATTTT.